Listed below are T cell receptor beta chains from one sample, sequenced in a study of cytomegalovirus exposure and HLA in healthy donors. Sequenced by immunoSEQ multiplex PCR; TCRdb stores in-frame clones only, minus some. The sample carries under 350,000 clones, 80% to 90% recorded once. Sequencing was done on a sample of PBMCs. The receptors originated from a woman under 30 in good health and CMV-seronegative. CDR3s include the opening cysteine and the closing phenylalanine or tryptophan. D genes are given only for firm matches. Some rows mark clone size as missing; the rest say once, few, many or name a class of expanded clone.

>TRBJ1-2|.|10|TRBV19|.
TGTGCCAGTAGTATTAGAGGCTACACCTTC
CASSIRGYTF
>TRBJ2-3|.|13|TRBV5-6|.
TGTGCCAGCAGCTTCGGTCCTACGAATACGCAGTATTTT
CASSFGPTNTQYF
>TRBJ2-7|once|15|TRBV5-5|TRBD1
TGTGCCAGCAGCGGCCGGGACAGGGACCCCTACGAGCAGTACTTC
CASSGRDRDPYEQYF
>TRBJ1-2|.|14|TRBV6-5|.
TGTGCCAGCAGTCCACGGACGGGAAACTATGGCTACACCTTC
CASSPRTGNYGYTF
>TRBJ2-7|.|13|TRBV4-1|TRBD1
TGCGCCAGCAGCCTCGGGACAGGCTACGAGCAGTACTTC
CASSLGTGYEQYF
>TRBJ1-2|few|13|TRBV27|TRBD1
TGTGCCAGCAGTCCGACAGGGTCACTCGGCTACACCTTC
CASSPTGSLGYTF
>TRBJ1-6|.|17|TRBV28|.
TGTGCCAGCAGCCTACCTCTGGAGCTTCTCTATAATTCACCCCTCCACTTT
CASSLPLELLYNSPLHF
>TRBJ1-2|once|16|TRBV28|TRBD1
TGTGCCAGCAGCCCCGGACAGGGCAAATTGTCCTATGGCTACACCTTC
CASSPGQGKLSYGYTF
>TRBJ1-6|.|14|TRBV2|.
TGTGCCAGCAGGAAGACAGGATATAATTCACCCCTCCACTTT
CASRKTGYNSPLHF
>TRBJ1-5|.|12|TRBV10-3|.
TGTGCCGCGGGGACCCGAAATCAGCCCCAGCATTTT
CAAGTRNQPQHF
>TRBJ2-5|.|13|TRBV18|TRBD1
TGTGCCAGCGCTACAGGGGGACAAGAGACCCAGTACTTC
CASATGGQETQYF
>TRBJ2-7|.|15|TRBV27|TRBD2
TGTGCCAGCAGCCGAACTAGCGGGAGCTCCCACGAGCAGTACTTC
CASSRTSGSSHEQYF
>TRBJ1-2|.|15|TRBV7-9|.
TGTGCCAGCAGTTTAGAGGCGGCTCCTAACTATGGCTACACCTTC
CASSLEAAPNYGYTF
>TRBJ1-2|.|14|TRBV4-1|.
TGCGCCAGCAGCCAAGATTTAACAGGATATGGCTACACCTTC
CASSQDLTGYGYTF
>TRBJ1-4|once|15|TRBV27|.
TGTGCCAGCAGTTTATTTACGGCAGGCTATGAAAAACTGTTTTTT
CASSLFTAGYEKLFF
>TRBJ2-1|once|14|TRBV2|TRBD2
TGTGCCAGCAAGTGGACTAGCGGGTACAATGAGCAGTTCTTC
CASKWTSGYNEQFF
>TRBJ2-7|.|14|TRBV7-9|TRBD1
TGTGCCAGCAGCTTAAGAGACAGGGTGGGCGAGCAGTACTTC
CASSLRDRVGEQYF
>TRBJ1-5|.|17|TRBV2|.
TGTGCCAGCAGCGCCGGGACACAAAGTACTAGCAATCAGCCCCAGCATTTT
CASSAGTQSTSNQPQHF
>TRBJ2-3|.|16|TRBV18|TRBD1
TGTGCCAGCTCGTTGAACCGGGACAGGGTTGTGTATACGCAGTATTTT
CASSLNRDRVVYTQYF
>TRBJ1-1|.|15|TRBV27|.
TGTGCCAGCAGGGTAGTAGGCCGGGGGAACACTGAAGCTTTCTTT
CASRVVGRGNTEAFF
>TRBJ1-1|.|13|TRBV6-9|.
TGTGCCAGCAGTTGGTTGCAGTTGGTTGAAGCTTTCTTT
CASSWLQLVEAFF
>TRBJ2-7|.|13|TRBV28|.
TGTGCCAGCAGGGGTAGCCTTACCTACGAGCAGTACTTC
CASRGSLTYEQYF
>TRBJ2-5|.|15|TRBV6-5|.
TGTGCCAGCAGTTACGGACTGACTTACCAAGAGACCCAGTACTTC
CASSYGLTYQETQYF